These 10 T cell receptor beta chains came from one sample sequenced in a study of blood T cell repertoires in COVID-19. Generated by immunoSEQ multiplex PCR, the TCRdb table keeps only in-frame clones and is missing some. The sample has roughly 35,000 clones; about 80% are singletons. Sample: peripheral blood. Source of these receptors: a man between 65 and 85 years old with acute or convalescent COVID-19.

This rearrangement joins TRBV28 to TRBJ1-3, with 9 bases aligning to TRBD1. CDR3 length equals 16 residues. The ends lost 2 bases at V and 3 bases at J; junction bases unmatched: 5. Germline assignment: CDR1 MDHEN and CDR2 SYDVKM. CDR3 protein: CASSLPTGGDGNTIYF. DNA for the CDR3: TGTGCCAGCAGTTTACCCACAGGGGGCGATGGAAACACCATATATTTT.

The J gene is TRBJ1-2, the V gene TRBV29-1; D gene uncertain. The germline V gene has CDR1 SQVTM and CDR2 ANQGSEA. V lost 4 bases and J 1 base, leaving 7 bases between the germline ends. The CDR3 covers 12 residues. CDR3 sequence reads: CSVGDRNYGYTF. The CDR3 DNA sequence: TGCAGCGTTGGAGACCGTAACTATGGCTACACCTTC.

This clone has only a few counts. The V and J genes are TRBV30 and TRBJ1-2; unclear D gene. Trimming took off 2 bases at V and 3 bases at J, with 10 bases between the two ends. CDR1 is GTSNPN and CDR2 is SVGIG in the germline V gene (reference sequence). This CDR3 is built from 13 residues. CDR3 nucleotide sequence: TGTGCCTGGAGTACAGCTTTTGACTATGGCTACACCTTC. Translating it yields CAWSTAFDYGYTF.

The V and J genes are TRBV11-2 and TRBJ2-7, with 7 nucleotides matching TRBD1. J lost 3 bases, V lost 2 bases, and 4 bases had no gene match. Germline lookup yields CDR1 SGHAT and CDR2 FQNNGV. The CDR3 length is 14 residues. CDR3 protein: CASSLSRQGYEQYF. CDR3 DNA sequence: TGTGCCAGCAGCTTATCCCGACAGGGCTACGAGCAGTACTTC.

The rearrangement uses TRBV18 and TRBJ2-1; maybe TRBD2 (5 bases). The germline V gene has CDR1 KGHSH and CDR2 LQKENI. V was shortened by 5 bases and J by 5 bases, with 10 bases between the two germline ends. This CDR3 contains 13 residues. CDR3 in DNA: TGTGCCAGCTCATCCGGACTGGACAATGAGCAGTTCTTC. It specifies CASSSGLDNEQFF.

V is TRBV19 and J is TRBJ1-4; D is perhaps TRBD1 (5 bases). V lost 4 bases and J lost 7, with 13 bases in between. Per the germline V gene, CDR1 is LNHDA and CDR2 is SQIVND (reference sequence). The CDR3 is 14 residues long. The DNA for the CDR3 is TGTGCCAGTAGTAGCGGGACTCGGGGTGAAAAACTGTTTTTT. Residues: CASSSGTRGEKLFF. The whole variable domain, filled in from reference TRBV19 and TRBJ1-4, reads DGGITQSPKYLFRKEGQNVTLSCEQNLNHDAMYWYRQDPGQGLRLIYYSQIVNDFQKGDIAEGYSVSREKKESFPLTVTSAQKNPTAFYLCASSSGTRGEKLFFGSGTQLSVL.

The chain recombines TRBV9 with TRBJ2-7; the D gene is possibly TRBD1 (5 bases). Between the trimmed V and J ends, which lost 0 bases and 2 bases, there was a span of 15 bases. CDR1 is SGDLS, CDR2 YYNGEE, per germline. This CDR3 region has 16 residues. CDR3 sequence: CASSVAGRAGTYEQYF. In DNA form, the CDR3 reads TGTGCCAGCAGCGTAGCAGGGCGCGCAGGGACCTACGAGCAGTACTTC.

The chain has TRBV4-3 and TRBJ1-2; D is perhaps TRBD1 (5 bases). V was clipped by 1 base and J by 1 base, with 7 bases between them. This CDR3 comprises 14 residues. Germline CDR1 reads LGHNA; CDR2 reads YSLEER. CDR3 nucleotide sequence: TGCGCCAGCAGCCAAGCAGGGTTTAACTATGGCTACACCTTC. Translation gives CASSQAGFNYGYTF.

The chain links TRBV6-4 to TRBJ2-5; 12 bases align to TRBD1. V shed 3 bases and J 5 bases; nucleotides not matched to a gene: 7. CDR1 is MRHNA, CDR2 SNTAGT, per germline. This CDR3 contains 16 residues. CDR3 region: CASSERDRGHRETQYF. The CDR3 region has the DNA TGTGCCAGCAGTGAGAGGGACAGGGGGCATCGGGAGACCCAGTACTTC.

The chain uses TRBV28 and TRBJ2-3; D unclear. Looked up from germline, CDR1 is MDHEN and CDR2 is SYDVKM. V dropped 1 base and J dropped 3 bases, with 23 bases sitting between them. This CDR3 spans 19 amino acids. CDR3 region: CASSLSRAWWIRSTDTQYF. The CDR3 DNA follows: TGTGCCAGCAGTTTATCACGCGCGTGGTGGATAAGGAGTACAGATACGCAGTATTTT.